This TCR beta chain was obtained from a study of T cells after yellow fever vaccination. Study in general: Fractions of low cell number were prepared using SMART-Seq v4 Ultra Low Input.

TCR cDNA was made by 5'RACE template switching, adding a universal primer site and UMIs. One entry per CDR3 protein results from TCRdb running MiXCR on the 5' RACE reads. This table has some 320,000 distinct CDR3 sequences, roughly 4.3% appearing once. In its sample, this clonotype was seen many times. Its cognate antigen is unknown. Between the trimmed V and J ends, which lost 1 base and 6 bases, there was a span of 15 bases. This CDR3 spans 14 amino acids. Germline CDR1 and CDR2: DFQATT and SNEGSKA (reference sequence). Study-level findings and limits: Clonotypes shared by both compartments, CD4 and CD8, made up a small share. Reappearing after the booster were most of the clones from primary vaccination (96% CD4, 85% to 90% CD8).

This specimen was PBMCs, taken 5 days after the yellow fever booster vaccination. This TCR derives from a man between 18 and 35 years old who received the YFV17D yellow fever vaccine. The V gene is TRBV20-1, the J gene TRBJ1-2; the D gene is possibly TRBD1 (5 bases). CDR3 in DNA: TGCAGTGCTAGAGCCCCGGGGCAGGCTGATGGCTACACCTTC. It codes for CSARAPGQADGYTF.